This T cell receptor beta chain was captured in a study of control samples from healthy donors and cancer patients (dated by TCRdb to the early 2020s). As to this clone: There is no known antigen for this receptor. No much larger clone is present one base from it, and per-base qualities are unavailable.

The protocol used for the library was the immunoSEQ multiplex PCR assay. TCRdb limited this immuneACCESS table to in-frame rearrangements with V and J called. A share of clones is missing; checked studies link under half to unresolved V genes, and the rest is unexplained. The sample table lists about 120,000 clones, about 93% of them with a count of one. The top ten constitute roughly 2.6% of the sample. V sheds 6 bases and J sheds 6 bases, leaving 18 bases between their ends. The CDR3 sequence holds 15 residues, the cysteine and phenylalanine included. Here the CDR3 DNA is all that survives: 45 bases in frame from base 1. As encoded in the germline V gene (reference sequence), CDR1 is MNHEY while CDR2 is SMNVEV.

Recombination linked TRBV27 to TRBJ2-1; tentative D gene TRBD2, with 7 bases matching. Sequencing was carried out using blood. The source of this sequence is a young man in good health. The DNA reads TGTGCCAGCAGCACGGGGGGCCTTCATTCCAATGAGCAGTTCTTC. Its amino acids are CASSTGGLHSNEQFF.